The next 7 T cell receptor beta chains were all read from a single sample in a study of T cell changes during pregnancy in multiple sclerosis. Clones were sequenced by immunoSEQ multiplex PCR, and TCRdb holds only the in-frame ones, with some missing. The table lists around 50,000 clones, around 92% of them singletons. Sequenced material: CD4+ T cells from peripheral blood mononuclear cells, taken in the third trimester of pregnancy. The origin of the receptors is a female donor with multiple sclerosis, enrolled in a pregnancy study.

V and J are TRBV5-4 and TRBJ1-2; D uncertain. Germline CDR1 and CDR2: SGHNT and YYREEE (reference sequence). Trimming pared 9 bases from V and 0 bases from J, leaving 6 bases between. The length of the CDR3 is 11 residues. As DNA, the CDR3 is TGTGCCACCGGGGCTAACTATGGCTACACCTTC. The encoded protein is CATGANYGYTF.

The J gene is TRBJ2-7, the V gene TRBV28, with 7 bases fitting TRBD1. Germline values: CDR1 MDHEN, CDR2 SYDVKM. J gave up 0 bases and V 5 bases, and 7 bases lay outside the gene matches. The CDR3 loop spans 15 amino acids. CDR3 region: CASSETGFSSYEQYF. DNA of the CDR3: TGTGCCAGCAGTGAGACAGGGTTTAGCTCCTACGAGCAGTACTTC.

J is TRBJ2-5 and V is TRBV7-9; possibly TRBD1 for D (5 bases). This CDR3 has 14 amino acids. CDR1 and CDR2 from the germline V gene are SEHNR and FQNEAQ (reference sequence). V was cut by 5 bases and J by 4 bases, with 14 bases left in between. As DNA, the CDR3 is TGTGCCAGCAGCCCCTGGGGCCAGGGAGAGACCCAGTACTTC. This sequence encodes CASSPWGQGETQYF.

This chain connects TRBV5-5 to TRBJ1-5; 8 bases map to TRBD1. The CDR3 contains 16 residues. The V gene end was trimmed by 4 bases and the J gene end by 7 bases; junction bases not matched to a gene: 13. The germline CDR1 and CDR2 sequences are SGHKS and YYEKEE (reference sequence). CDR3 region: CASSRDDRGQYQPQHF. In DNA form, the CDR3 reads TGTGCCAGCAGCCGAGACGACAGGGGCCAGTACCAGCCCCAGCATTTT.

The rearrangement uses TRBV7-8 and TRBJ2-7; D remains ambiguous. V shed 0 bases and J shed 4 bases, with 7 bases lying between them. Germline CDR1 SGHVS, CDR2 FQNEAQ. This CDR3 contains 13 residues. The CDR3 here is CASSLAVGYEQYF. Written as DNA, the CDR3 is TGTGCCAGCAGCTTAGCTGTCGGTTACGAGCAGTACTTC. The full variable domain, completed using reference TRBV7-8 and TRBJ2-7, is GAGVSQSPRYKVAKRGQDVALRCDPISGHVSLFWYQQALGQGPEFLTYFQNEAQLDKSGLPSDRFFAERPEGSVSTLKIQRTQQEDSAVYLCASSLAVGYEQYFGPGTRLTVT.

This clone turned up a few times. The J gene is TRBJ2-7, the V gene TRBV6-1; 11 nucleotides line up with TRBD1. The trim removed 4 bases at V and 5 bases at J, leaving 1 base unmatched. The V gene's germline CDR1 is MNHNS and CDR2 SASEGT. The CDR3 is 13 residues long. CDR3 nucleotides: TGTGCCAGCAGTGGGGACAGGGGGAACGAGCAGTACTTC. Amino acid sequence: CASSGDRGNEQYF.

The J gene is TRBJ2-1, the V gene TRBV2, with a tentative D call TRBD1 (5 bases). The CDR3 has 14 amino acids. Trimming removed 7 bases from V and 6 bases from J, with 16 bases in between. Germline V lookup: CDR1 SNHLY, CDR2 FYNNEI. The CDR3 loop reads CASTREQVPNEQFF. The DNA of the CDR3 is TGTGCCAGCACCCGAGAACAGGTACCCAATGAGCAGTTCTTC.